Listed below are T cell receptor beta chains from one sample, sequenced in a study of shared clonotypes between healthy human individuals. Measured with immunoSEQ multiplex PCR; TCRdb has only the in-frame clones, and not every one. In the table there are millions of clones, more than 85% of which are singletons. What was sequenced was naive CD8+ T cells from PBMCs. These receptors originate from a man younger than 30 in good health. Some clones in this sample may be carry-over from other donors' samples. Each CDR3 is given with its conserved first and last residue. The D gene is left open where the match is weak. Clone size is shown for a subset of rows, as once, few, many or a class of expanded clone.

CDR3 protein,CDR3 DNA,D gene,J gene,V gene,clone size
CASSFSGGDEQYF,TGCGCCAGCAGCTTTTCAGGGGGCGACGAGCAGTACTTC,TRBD1,TRBJ2-7,TRBV5-1,.
CASSSGLAGTYEQYF,TGTGCCAGCAGCTCGGGACTAGCGGGAACCTACGAGCAGTACTTC,TRBD2,TRBJ2-7,TRBV7-3,.
CASSVVSGRAGELFF,TGTGCCAGCAGCGTAGTAAGCGGGAGGGCCGGGGAGCTGTTTTTT,TRBD2,TRBJ2-2,TRBV9,.
CAWSVPPGVLYNEQFF,TGTGCCTGGAGTGTCCCTCCGGGAGTCCTTTACAATGAGCAGTTCTTC,.,TRBJ2-1,TRBV30,.
CASSGATSGSAETQYF,TGTGCCAGCAGCGGCGCGACTAGCGGGAGTGCGGAGACCCAGTACTTC,TRBD2,TRBJ2-5,TRBV13,.
CASSLADGGPPGSYEQYF,TGTGCCAGCAGTTTGGCAGACGGAGGGCCTCCAGGTTCCTACGAGCAGTACTTC,.,TRBJ2-7,TRBV27,.
CASSSQGLNTEAFF,TGTGCCAGCAGTTCCCAGGGTCTGAACACTGAAGCTTTCTTT,.,TRBJ1-1,TRBV6-6,.
CASSQEGDNHNEQFF,TGCGCCAGCAGCCAAGAAGGAGACAACCACAATGAGCAGTTCTTC,.,TRBJ2-1,TRBV4-3,.
CASSRGAGEEKLFF,TGTGCCAGCAGTCGGGGGGCAGGGGAAGAAAAACTGTTTTTT,.,TRBJ1-4,TRBV28,.
CASSPSGQGNTEAFF,TGTGCCAGCAGTCCATCGGGACAGGGGAACACTGAAGCTTTCTTT,TRBD1,TRBJ1-1,TRBV27,.
CASSPLDRGESGYGYTF,TGTGCCAGCAGTCCCCTGGACAGGGGGGAATCTGGCTATGGCTACACCTTC,TRBD1,TRBJ1-2,TRBV28,.
CASTVGVGYEQYF,TGTGCCAGCACCGTGGGGGTGGGGTACGAGCAGTACTTC,.,TRBJ2-7,TRBV28,.
CASSPDATGTNEKLFF,TGCGCCAGCAGCCCGGACGCTACGGGAACTAATGAAAAACTGTTTTTT,.,TRBJ1-4,TRBV5-1,.
CASGLPGHLGNTIYF,TGTGCCAGCGGGTTGCCGGGACATCTTGGAAACACCATATATTTT,.,TRBJ1-3,TRBV27,once
CASSFSTRDAGLAKNIQYF,TGCGCCAGCAGCTTTAGCACCAGGGACGCCGGGCTAGCCAAAAACATTCAGTACTTC,.,TRBJ2-4,TRBV5-1,.
CASSSFGQGNQPQHF,TGTGCCAGTAGTAGCTTTGGGCAGGGTAACCAGCCCCAGCATTTT,.,TRBJ1-5,TRBV19,.
CASSLPRGHGYTF,TGTGCCAGCAGCTTACCCAGGGGGCATGGCTACACCTTC,TRBD1,TRBJ1-2,TRBV7-9,few
CATSRGSSSYNEQFF,TGTGCCACCAGCAGAGGGTCCAGCTCCTACAATGAGCAGTTCTTC,.,TRBJ2-1,TRBV15,.
CASSQLGLAGDQQYF,TGCGCCAGCAGCCAACTTGGACTAGCGGGAGACCAGCAGTATTTT,TRBD2,TRBJ2-3,TRBV4-3,.
CASSLEGYVGLNTEAFF,TGTGCCAGCAGCTTAGAAGGGTATGTGGGACTGAACACTGAAGCTTTCTTT,.,TRBJ1-1,TRBV11-2,.
CASSQYGGKSEAFF,TGTGCCAGCAGCCAGTACGGAGGGAAATCTGAAGCTTTCTTT,.,TRBJ1-1,TRBV4-2,few
CACLRVPNEKLFF,TGTGCCTGCCTGAGGGTTCCCAATGAAAAACTGTTTTTT,.,TRBJ1-4,TRBV30,.
CASSIGMNTEAFF,TGTGCCAGTAGTATCGGGATGAACACTGAAGCTTTCTTT,.,TRBJ1-1,TRBV19,.
CASSYGVHEQYF,TGTGCCAGCAGTTACGGGGTTCACGAGCAGTACTTC,.,TRBJ2-7,TRBV27,.
CAISESRNTGNTIYF,TGTGCCATCAGTGAGTCAAGAAATACTGGAAACACCATATATTTT,.,TRBJ1-3,TRBV10-3,once
CASSVGSRNTEAFF,TGTGCCAGCAGCGTAGGATCAAGGAACACTGAAGCTTTCTTT,.,TRBJ1-1,TRBV9,.
CASEGAGTDTQYF,TGTGCCAGTGAGGGGGCTGGCACAGATACGCAGTATTTT,TRBD1,TRBJ2-3,TRBV27,.
CASSDVQGPGEQYF,TGTGCCAGCAGCGACGTACAGGGACCGGGCGAGCAGTACTTC,.,TRBJ2-7,TRBV9,.
CASSSPQTGLDSGYTF,TGTGCCAGCAGTTCCCCCCAGACAGGACTGGACTCTGGCTACACCTTC,.,TRBJ1-2,TRBV6-5,.
CASSLPERRSVNEQFF,TGCGCCAGCAGCCTACCGGAGAGGCGGTCCGTAAATGAGCAGTTCTTC,.,TRBJ2-1,TRBV4-1,.
CASSIQGVGEKLFF,TGTGCCAGCAGCATACAGGGAGTTGGAGAAAAACTGTTTTTT,.,TRBJ1-4,TRBV7-9,.
CASSLRNRDGNTEAFF,TGTGCCAGCAGTTTACGGAACCGGGACGGTAACACTGAAGCTTTCTTT,.,TRBJ1-1,TRBV6-5,.
CASSLGTAGEQYF,TGTGCCAGCAGCTTAGGGACAGCGGGGGAGCAGTACTTC,.,TRBJ2-7,TRBV7-9,.
CASSLSFGEYEQYF,TGTGCCAGCAGCTTATCCTTCGGGGAGTACGAGCAGTACTTC,.,TRBJ2-7,TRBV11-2,.
CASSESGWADEQFF,TGTGCCAGCAGTGAAAGCGGGTGGGCGGATGAGCAGTTCTTC,.,TRBJ2-1,TRBV25-1,.
CASSLWGGNTEAFF,TGTGCCAGCAGCCTATGGGGGGGGAACACTGAAGCTTTCTTT,.,TRBJ1-1,TRBV11-2,.
CASSEGSGSWGTDTQYF,TGTGCCAGCAGCGAGGGTTCGGGGAGCTGGGGCACAGATACGCAGTATTTT,.,TRBJ2-3,TRBV9,.
CSVRAETQYF,TGCAGCGTTCGTGCGGAGACCCAGTACTTC,.,TRBJ2-5,TRBV29-1,.
CASSPTAGELFF,TGTGCCAGCAGCCCGACAGCCGGGGAGCTGTTTTTT,.,TRBJ2-2,TRBV7-9,.
CATSRGAGPYEQYF,TGTGCCACCAGCAGAGGAGCGGGGCCCTACGAGCAGTACTTC,TRBD2,TRBJ2-7,TRBV15,.
CASSRPGPDVIEQFF,TGTGCCAGCAGCCGACCCGGGCCTGACGTGATTGAGCAGTTCTTC,.,TRBJ2-1,TRBV7-9,once
CASSVGTAEAEAFF,TGTGCCAGCAGCGTCGGGACGGCCGAGGCTGAAGCTTTCTTT,.,TRBJ1-1,TRBV5-6,.
CASSPTGRFNQPQHF,TGTGCCAGCAGCCCTACAGGGCGGTTCAATCAGCCCCAGCATTTT,.,TRBJ1-5,TRBV27,.
CASSVYYSNTGELFF,TGTGCCAGCAGCGTCTACTATTCGAACACCGGGGAGCTGTTTTTT,.,TRBJ2-2,TRBV9,.
CASSDRRQGSYEQYF,TGTGCCAGCAGCGATAGAAGACAGGGGTCCTACGAGCAGTACTTC,TRBD1,TRBJ2-7,TRBV7-8,.
CASSLSGQGVGIGYTF,TGTGCCAGCAGCTTATCCGGACAGGGGGTGGGCATTGGCTACACCTTC,TRBD1,TRBJ1-2,TRBV7-9,.
CASSLRTQNTEAFF,TGCGCCAGCAGCCTCCGGACACAGAACACTGAAGCTTTCTTT,.,TRBJ1-1,TRBV4-1,.
CASSWGSTSGYNEQFF,TGTGCCAGCAGCTGGGGGAGTACTAGCGGTTACAATGAGCAGTTCTTC,TRBD2,TRBJ2-1,TRBV7-3,.
CASSDSRDRGDQPQHF,TGTGCCAGCAGCGACTCCCGGGACAGGGGTGATCAGCCCCAGCATTTT,TRBD1,TRBJ1-5,TRBV25-1,once
CASSQVNSPYGYTF,TGTGCCAGCAGCCAAGTGAACAGCCCCTATGGCTACACCTTC,.,TRBJ1-2,TRBV14,.